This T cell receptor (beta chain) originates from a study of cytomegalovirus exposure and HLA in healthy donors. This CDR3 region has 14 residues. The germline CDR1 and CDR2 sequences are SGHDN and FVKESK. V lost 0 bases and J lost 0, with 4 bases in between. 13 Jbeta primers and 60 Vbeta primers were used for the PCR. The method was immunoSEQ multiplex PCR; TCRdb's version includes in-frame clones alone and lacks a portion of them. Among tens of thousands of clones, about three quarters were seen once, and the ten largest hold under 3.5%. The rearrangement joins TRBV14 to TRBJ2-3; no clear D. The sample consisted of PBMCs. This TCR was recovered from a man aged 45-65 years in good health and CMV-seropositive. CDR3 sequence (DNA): TGTGCCAGCAGCCAAGATTATAGCACAGATACGCAGTATTTT. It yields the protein CASSQDYSTDTQYF. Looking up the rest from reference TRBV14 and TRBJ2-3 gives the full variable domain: EAGVTQFPSHSVIEKGQTVTLRCDPISGHDNLYWYRRVMGKEIKFLLHFVKESKQDESGMPNNRFLAERTGGTYSTLKVQPAELEDSGVYFCASSQDYSTDTQYFGPGTRLTVL.